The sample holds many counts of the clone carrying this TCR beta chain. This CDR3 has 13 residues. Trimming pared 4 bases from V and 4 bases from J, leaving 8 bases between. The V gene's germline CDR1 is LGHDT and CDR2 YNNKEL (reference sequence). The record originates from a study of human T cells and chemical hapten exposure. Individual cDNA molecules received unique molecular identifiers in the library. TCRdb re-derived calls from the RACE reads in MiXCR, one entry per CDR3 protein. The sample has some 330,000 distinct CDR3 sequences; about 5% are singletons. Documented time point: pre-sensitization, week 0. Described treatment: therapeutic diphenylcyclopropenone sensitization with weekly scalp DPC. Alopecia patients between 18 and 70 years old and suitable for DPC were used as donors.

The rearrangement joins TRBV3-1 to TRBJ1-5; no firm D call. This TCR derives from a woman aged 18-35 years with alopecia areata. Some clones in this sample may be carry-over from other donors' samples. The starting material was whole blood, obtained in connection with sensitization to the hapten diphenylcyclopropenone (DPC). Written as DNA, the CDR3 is TGTGCCAGCAGCCCCGACGGAAATCAGCCCCAGCATTTT. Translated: CASSPDGNQPQHF.